Shown below are 18 T cell receptor beta chains from a single sample sequenced in a study of cytomegalovirus exposure and HLA in healthy donors. PCR primers comprised 60 Vbeta and 13 Jbeta primers. Repertoires were generated with immunoSEQ multiplex PCR, while TCRdb's copy carries only in-frame clones and drops some. The sample holds some 150,000 clones, just under 80% seen once. The source material was PBMCs. Receptors were obtained from a woman between 45 and 65 years old in good health and CMV-seronegative.

The chain joins TRBV7-8 to TRBJ1-5; tentative D call: TRBD1 (6 bases). Between the trimmed V and J ends, which lost 1 base and 0 bases, there was a span of 10 bases. This CDR3 region has 16 residues. Germline-derived CDR1 and CDR2 are SGHVS and FQNEAQ. CDR3 sequence (DNA): TGTGCCAGCAGCTTAGATACAGGGTATAGCAATCAGCCCCAGCATTTT. Protein: CASSLDTGYSNQPQHF.

The rearrangement links TRBV5-4 to TRBJ2-3, with 8 nucleotides matching TRBD2. Germline CDR1 and CDR2: SGHNT and YYREEE (reference sequence). The ends lost 2 bases at V and 5 bases at J; junction bases unmatched: 7. The CDR3 totals 15 residues. CDR3 region: CASSLGGGLEDTQYF. CDR3 in DNA: TGTGCCAGCAGCTTAGGCGGGGGGTTGGAAGATACGCAGTATTTT.

V and J are TRBV4-2 and TRBJ1-4; D is perhaps TRBD1 (5 bases). In germline, CDR1 is LGHNA, CDR2 YNFKEQ. Trimming removed 1 base from V and 4 bases from J, with 10 bases in between. This CDR3 spans 15 amino acids. CDR3 in DNA: TGTGCCAGCAGCCAAGTGAGACAGCTTAATGAAAAACTGTTTTTT. It translates to CASSQVRQLNEKLFF.

This chain joins TRBV5-4 and TRBJ2-1; 13 bases map to TRBD2. This CDR3 contains 19 residues. V was pared by 4 bases and J by 1 base, with 11 bases of the junction left unmatched. CDR1 is SGHNT and CDR2 is YYREEE in the germline V gene (reference sequence). The CDR3 bases are TGTGCCAGCAGCCCATTTGGACTAGCGGGAGTTCCGTCCTACAATGAGCAGTTCTTC. It codes for CASSPFGLAGVPSYNEQFF.

J is TRBJ2-7 and V is TRBV5-6; TRBD2 agrees at 7 bases. The CDR3 runs to 15 residues. Germline assignment: CDR1 SGHDT and CDR2 YYEEEE. V gave up 6 bases and J gave up 3 bases; unmatched junction bases: 12. The CDR3 reads CASTAWGGTFYEQYF. As DNA, the CDR3 is TGTGCCAGCACCGCTTGGGGAGGGACCTTCTACGAGCAGTACTTC.

A few counts support this clone. The chain combines TRBV6-5 with TRBJ2-1; 7 positions agree with TRBD2. Germline V CDR1 and CDR2: MNHEY, SVGAGI. The CDR3 runs 14 residues. V lost 7 bases and J lost 2; bases outside the gene matches: 5. CDR3 protein: CASIGSGTYNEQFF. CDR3 nucleotide sequence: TGTGCCAGCATCGGAAGCGGGACCTACAATGAGCAGTTCTTC.

The rearrangement joins TRBV2 to TRBJ2-5; TRBD2 is a possible D gene (5 bases). The end of the DNA fits TRBJ2-7 better, so the J call may be wrong. Germline loops: CDR1 SNHLY, CDR2 FYNNEI. This CDR3 is 18 amino acids long. The CDR3 DNA is TGTGCCAGCAGCCTCAGGAAATCTACTTTTTCGGGGTCCTACGAGCAGTACTTC. Amino acid sequence: CASSLRKSTFSGSYEQYF.

This chain links TRBV2 with TRBJ2-1; a possible D gene is TRBD2 (6 bases). This CDR3 is built from 14 residues. Trimming cost V 3 bases and J 3 bases, with 9 bases left between them. Germline V gives CDR1 SNHLY, CDR2 FYNNEI. CDR3 sequence: CASSDSGLYNEQFF. For the CDR3, the DNA is TGTGCCAGCAGTGATTCGGGACTCTACAATGAGCAGTTCTTC.

CDR3 DNA sequence: TGTGCCAGCAGCTTAGCGGGAGGGGCCTCCTACGAGCAGTACTTC. Protein product: CASSLAGGASYEQYF. J is TRBJ2-7 and V is TRBV7-2, with 7 bases that match TRBD2. There are 15 residues in the CDR3. Germline values: CDR1 SGHTA, CDR2 FQGNSA. With V trimmed by 0 bases and J by 0 bases, 2 bases remained unmatched.

This clone was detected once. DNA of the CDR3: TGTGCCAGCAGCTTTTACGGGACACCGATTTCCCTTAATTCACCCCTCCACTTT. Translation: CASSFYGTPISLNSPLHF. This rearrangement joins TRBV5-6 to TRBJ1-6, with D possibly being TRBD1 (6 bases). This CDR3 has 18 amino acids. V lost 2 bases, J lost 6 bases, and 21 bases lay in between. Germline loops: CDR1 SGHDT, CDR2 YYEEEE. The full variable domain, with the rest looked up from reference TRBV5-6 and TRBJ1-6, is DAGVTQSPTHLIKTRGQQVTLRCSPKSGHDTVSWYQQALGQGPQFIFQYYEEEERQRGNFPDRFSGHQFPNYSSELNVNALLLGDSALYLCASSFYGTPISLNSPLHFGNGTRLTVT.

The V gene is TRBV4-3, the J gene TRBJ1-3; 7 positions agree with TRBD1. There are 14 residues in the CDR3. CDR1 LGHNA and CDR2 YSLEER come from the germline V gene. The junction had 2 bases not matched to a gene; V was cut back by 4 bases and J by 2 bases. The CDR3 bases are TGCGCCAGCAGCCCGGGGACAGCTGGAAACACCATATATTTT. It translates to CASSPGTAGNTIYF.

This clone was observed a few times. The V call is TRBV28, the J call TRBJ1-2, with TRBD1 matching 11 bases. Trimming cost V 3 bases and J 4 bases; bases outside gene matches: 7. Germline V gene lookup returns CDR1 MDHEN and CDR2 SYDVKM. The CDR3 is 16 amino acids. The CDR3 loop reads CASSFPEGQGVYGYTF. The CDR3 nucleotides are TGTGCCAGCAGTTTCCCCGAGGGACAGGGGGTCTATGGCTACACCTTC.

The chain links TRBV7-9 to TRBJ1-4, with 7 bases aligning to TRBD1. In germline, CDR1 is SEHNR, CDR2 FQNEAQ (reference sequence). Germline trimming cut 8 bases from V and 5 bases from J; bases unmatched to any gene: 8. The length of the CDR3 is 14 residues. CDR3 in amino acids: CASPEDRLNEKLFF. In DNA, the CDR3 is TGTGCCAGCCCGGAGGACAGGCTCAATGAAAAACTGTTTTTT.

This chain links TRBV10-3 with TRBJ2-7, with 12 bases that match TRBD1. V was clipped by 2 bases and J by 5 bases; unmatched bases: 7. The CDR3 has 16 residues. The germline V gene has CDR1 ENHRY and CDR2 SYGVKD. CDR3 bases: TGTGCCATCAGTGAGAAAACCGGGACAGGGGGCGACGAGCAGTACTTC. This gives the protein CAISEKTGTGGDEQYF.

This sequence joins TRBV27 and TRBJ2-3; 12 bases align to TRBD1. Looked up from germline, CDR1 is MNHEY and CDR2 is SMNVEV (reference sequence). Trimming at V came to 5 bases and at J to 7 bases, leaving 13 bases not matched to a gene. The CDR3 contains 17 residues. For the CDR3, the DNA is TGTGCCAGCAGTGGGGAGCTATGGGACAGGGGGCCGAATACGCAGTATTTT. It encodes CASSGELWDRGPNTQYF.

This chain joins TRBV5-4 and TRBJ2-1; 13 bases align to TRBD2. The CDR3 is 15 amino acids. V dropped 4 bases and J dropped 7; count of bases not matched to a gene: 5. CDR1 is SGHNT and CDR2 is YYREEE in the germline V gene (reference sequence). The CDR3: CASSLLAGGPNEQFF. The CDR3 bases are TGTGCCAGCAGCCTACTAGCGGGAGGGCCGAATGAGCAGTTCTTC.

The genes are TRBV6-4 and TRBJ2-3; TRBD1 matches at 10 bases. This CDR3 has 15 amino acids. With 5 bases clipped from V and 3 bases from J, the junction kept 5 bases outside the gene matches. The V gene's germline CDR1 is MRHNA and CDR2 SNTAGT. CDR3 DNA sequence: TGTGCCAGCAGTTCTGGGACAGGGGAAACAGATACGCAGTATTTT. It codes for CASSSGTGETDTQYF.

The chain has TRBV10-3 and TRBJ1-5, with a tentative D call TRBD1 (6 bases). V lost 2 bases and J 4 bases, leaving 15 bases between the germline ends. The CDR3 sequence is 16 residues long. From germline, CDR1 is ENHRY and CDR2 SYGVKD. DNA of the CDR3: TGTGCCATCAGTGAGCAGGGGCCGGAATCTAATCAGCCCCAGCATTTT. It yields the protein CAISEQGPESNQPQHF.